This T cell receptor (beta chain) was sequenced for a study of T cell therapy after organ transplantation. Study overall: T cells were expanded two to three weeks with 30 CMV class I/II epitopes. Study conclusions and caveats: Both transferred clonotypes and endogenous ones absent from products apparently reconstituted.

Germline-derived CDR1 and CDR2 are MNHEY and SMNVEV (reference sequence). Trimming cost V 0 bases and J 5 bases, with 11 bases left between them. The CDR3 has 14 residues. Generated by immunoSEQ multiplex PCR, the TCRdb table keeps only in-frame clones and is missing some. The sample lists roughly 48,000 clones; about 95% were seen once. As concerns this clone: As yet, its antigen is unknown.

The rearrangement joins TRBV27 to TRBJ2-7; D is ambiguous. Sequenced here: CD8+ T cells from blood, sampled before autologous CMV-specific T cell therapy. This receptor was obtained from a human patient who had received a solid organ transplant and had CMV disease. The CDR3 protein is CASSLSIAWNEQYF. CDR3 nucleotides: TGTGCCAGCAGTTTATCGATTGCATGGAACGAGCAGTACTTC.